The clone carrying this TCR beta chain was observed a few times. This sample was taken from a study of T cell repertoires in cytomegalovirus infection. Study summary: Public TCR beta signatures provided an indication of both CMV infection and a matching HLA type.

TCRdb itself ran the reads through MiXCR, one entry per CDR3 protein. The data hold hundreds of thousands of distinct CDR3 sequences, with 15% to 20% observed a single time. The specimen sequenced was PBMCs. This TCR was sampled from a human donor in good health (CMV status not recorded). Some clones in this sample may be carry-over from other donors' samples.

The CDR3 loop reads CATSRDSGSYNEQFF. CDR3 DNA: TGTGCCACCAGCAGAGATTCCGGCTCCTACAATGAGCAGTTCTTC. The genes are TRBV15 and TRBJ2-1; D ambiguous. Germline CDR1 reads LNHNV; CDR2 reads YYDKDF (reference sequence). Deletions cut 0 bases from V and 0 bases from J, with 6 bases between. The CDR3 has 15 amino acids.